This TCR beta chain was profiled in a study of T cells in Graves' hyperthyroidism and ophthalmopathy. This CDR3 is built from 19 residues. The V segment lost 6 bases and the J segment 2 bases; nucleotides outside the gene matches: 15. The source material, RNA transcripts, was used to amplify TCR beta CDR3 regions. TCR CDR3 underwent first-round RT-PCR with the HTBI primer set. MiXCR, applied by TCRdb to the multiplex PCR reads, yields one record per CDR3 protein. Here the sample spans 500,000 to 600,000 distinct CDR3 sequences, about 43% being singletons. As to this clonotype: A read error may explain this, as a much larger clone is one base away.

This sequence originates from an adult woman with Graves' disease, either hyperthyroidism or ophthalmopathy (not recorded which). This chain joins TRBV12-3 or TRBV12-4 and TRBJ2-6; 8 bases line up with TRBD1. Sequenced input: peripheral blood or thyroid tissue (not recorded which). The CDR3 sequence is CASSFLPGQALPGANVLTF. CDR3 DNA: TGTGCCAGCAGCTTCCTCCCGGGACAGGCCCTGCCTGGGGCCAACGTCCTGACTTTC.